The T cell receptor beta chain under discussion was sequenced for a study of tumor-infiltrating lymphocytes in primary liver carcinoma. Study observations and caveats: Tumors and blood were compared for top-250-clone fraction, and tumors had the significantly higher value (p = 0.039).

Out of unsorted whole blood came the blood RNA, and germline DNA was extracted as well. From roughly 500 ng total RNA, TCR beta cDNA was generated with a primer in the constant region. Employing slightly modified ARM-PCR, three nested multiplex PCR rounds were run, and these gave rise to the TCR beta libraries. Amplification in the first two PCR rounds was performed using TRBV1-TRBV30 forward primers and a C-beta reverse primer for around 9 cycles each. TCRdb used MiXCR to reprocess the multiplex PCR reads, holding one entry per CDR3 protein. Of about 320,000 distinct CDR3 sequences in the sample, around 50% were seen once. Comments on this clonotype: The antigen is undetermined. One end of the junction varies from germline; a read error may be responsible.

The germline V gene encodes CDR1 SGHAT and CDR2 FQNNGV. CDR3 length: 15 residues. The clonotype was recovered from a woman between 25 and 40 years old with primary liver carcinoma and hepatitis B virus infection. J is TRBJ2-6 and V is TRBV11-2; TRBD2 matches 7 bases. Sample: peripheral blood. CDR3 DNA: TGTGTCAGCAGCTTAAGCGGGGCTGGGGCCAATGTCCTGACTTTC. This codes for CVSSLSGAGANVLTF.